One T cell receptor beta chain is described in this entry. In terms of age and location, participants ranged from about 18 to 89 years and lived in about two dozen US areas. Researchers sorted participants into cohorts using their self-reported clinical history. Only in-frame clones appear in the TCRdb table, and some are missing; sequencing was by immunoSEQ multiplex PCR. The sample has around 200,000 clones; approximately 90% are singletons. This record belongs to a study of blood T cell repertoires in COVID-19. In the study overall: The study drew acute and convalescent COVID-19 samples from the United States, Italy and Spain. Sources were T cells, B-cell-depleted T cells, or PBMCs; the material itself was cDNA or gDNA.

The germline V and J ends were trimmed by 7 bases and 4 bases, with 11 bases remaining between them. The CDR3 runs to 13 residues. Germline lookup yields CDR1 LNHDA and CDR2 SQIVND (reference sequence). The origin of this receptor is a young man with acute COVID-19. The chain has TRBV19 and TRBJ1-5, with D tentatively TRBD1 (5 bases). Sequences were obtained from PBMCs or T cells enriched from blood (not recorded which). CDR3 DNA: TGTGCCAGTATGGGGCAGAATAATCAGCCCCAGCATTTT. It is translated as CASMGQNNQPQHF.